This T cell receptor (beta chain) was profiled in a study of PD-1 blockade in classical Hodgkin lymphoma. Study results and caveats: CD8+ TCR diversity did not rise significantly by C4D1, unlike CD4+. It was among complete responders that baseline diversity resembled that of newly diagnosed patients.

The CDR3 totals 20 residues. J was trimmed by 2 bases and V by 4 bases; bases with no gene match: 20. Per germline, CDR1 SGHNT and CDR2 YYREEE (reference sequence). Here immunoSEQ multiplex PCR was the method, and the copy in TCRdb shows in-frame clones only, minus some. The table records 98,000 or so clones, roughly nine tenths of them present only once. Every single patient, without exception, relapsed after autologous stem cell transplantation, and brentuximab vedotin exposure varied. This clone was counted once. Its antigen is unidentified. This TCR was sampled from a human donor with classical Hodgkin lymphoma. The rearrangement links TRBV5-4 to TRBJ2-3, with 9 bases identical to TRBD1. The starting material was peripheral blood mononuclear cells (PBMCs), obtained before the second cycle of nivolumab. The CDR3 nucleotides are TGTGCCAGCAGCATAAGGAAAACAGGGGGCATGTTTTTAAACACAGATACGCAGTATTTT. It specifies CASSIRKTGGMFLNTDTQYF. The whole variable domain, filled in from reference TRBV5-4 and TRBJ2-3, reads ETGVTQSPTHLIKTRGQQVTLRCSSQSGHNTVSWYQQALGQGPQFIFQYYREEENGRGNFPPRFSGLQFPNYSSELNVNALELDDSALYLCASSIRKTGGMFLNTDTQYFGPGTRLTVL.